This paragraph covers one T cell receptor (beta chain) sequence. V lost 0 bases and J 6 bases, leaving 13 bases between the germline ends. In germline, CDR1 is SGHRS, CDR2 YFSETQ. The CDR3 is 16 amino acids. The data were obtained in a study of blood T cell repertoires in COVID-19. As for the study in general: From T cells, B-cell-depleted T cells, or PBMCs came the material, which was cDNA or gDNA.

Per the authors' pipeline: Amplification of reference gene primers was used by the study to estimate nucleated cell counts. Method: immunoSEQ multiplex PCR; TCRdb's copy keeps in-frame clones and lacks some. V and J calls and clone size follow that table, whereas D and trimming were derived from the DNA. The sample comprises a few hundred thousand clones, about 86% of which are singletons, and 3.4% rests with the top ten. This TCR was sampled from a man in his forties or fifties who had recovered from COVID-19. The rearrangement links TRBV5-1 to TRBJ1-6; possibly TRBD1 for D (6 bases). Sample: PBMCs or T cells enriched from blood (not recorded which). CDR3 DNA sequence: TGCGCCAGCAGCTTGGAGACAGGTTTGGGTAATTCACCCCTCCACTTT. Protein: CASSLETGLGNSPLHF.